This T cell receptor (beta chain) was identified in a study of liver allograft versus peripheral blood T cells. Study-level information: The authors compared T cell receptor repertoires in transplanted livers with those in the peripheral blood of recipients. General study results and limits: Reportedly, the T cell receptor repertoires present inside liver allografts differed from those in peripheral blood.

The CDR3 is made up of 14 amino acids. Germline V gene lookup returns CDR1 DFQATT and CDR2 SNEGSKA (reference sequence). V lost 4 bases, J lost 1 base, and 2 bases stayed unmatched. TCRdb fed the reads into MiXCR, producing one record per CDR3 protein. The sample has about 2,700 distinct CDR3 sequences; around 15% are singletons. This clonotype rates as medium-sized. Antigen specificity is unknown. The TCR was taken from a human patient who had a liver transplant. The graft donor may have given rise to some T cells. The chain links TRBV20-1 to TRBJ1-5, with 9 bases identical to TRBD1. The DNA of the CDR3 is TGCAGTGCTAAGGACAGGGGAAGCAATCAGCCCCAGCATTTT. Protein: CSAKDRGSNQPQHF.